Each of the 3 T cell receptor beta chains below was sequenced from the same sample in a study of identifying expanded T cells in peripheral blood. The table came from immunoSEQ multiplex PCR; TCRdb's copy has only in-frame clones and leaves some out. The data show tens of thousands of clones, roughly 85% seen once. The sequencing sample was made of blood. These receptor sequences come from a person aged 18 to 70 in good health.

The CDR3 nucleotides are TGTGCCAGCAGCCAAGGGGGCAGCAAAAACATTCAGTACTTC. It yields the protein CASSQGGSKNIQYF. V gene TRBV7-2 combines with J gene TRBJ2-4, with 7 bases that match TRBD1. This CDR3 contains 14 residues. V dropped 5 bases and J dropped 3; count of bases not matched to a gene: 4. Germline lookup yields CDR1 SGHTA and CDR2 FQGNSA.

The V gene is TRBV5-4, the J gene TRBJ1-6; D unresolved. V lost 4 bases to trimming and J lost 6 bases, with 17 bases between them. The CDR3 is made up of 16 amino acids. Germline V gives CDR1 SGHNT, CDR2 YYREEE (reference sequence). The CDR3 here is CASSRGSPPFNSPLHF. In DNA, the CDR3 is TGTGCCAGCAGCAGAGGATCTCCGCCTTTTAATTCACCCCTCCACTTT.

The chain employs TRBV7-9 and TRBJ1-2; D gene unclear. Germline CDR1 SEHNR, CDR2 FQNEAQ (reference sequence). This CDR3 contains 12 residues. Trimming cost V 3 bases and J 4 bases, with 6 bases left between them. The CDR3 protein is CASSLASYGYTF. Here the CDR3 DNA reads TGTGCCAGCAGCTTGGCGAGCTATGGCTACACCTTC.